One and the same sample provided the 23 T cell receptor beta chains below, sequenced in a study of blood T cell repertoires in COVID-19 (dated by TCRdb to 2019 to 2021). The method was the immunoSEQ multiplex PCR assay. The table comes from immuneACCESS by way of TCRdb, which keeps in-frame sequences with V and J called. Part of the clones is missing from these tables; in studies checked, under half for an unresolved V gene and the rest for unknown reasons. Across this sample there are fewer than 250,000 clones, with under 90% seen only once. The ten largest clones capture 20% of the sample. What was sequenced was peripheral blood. Receptor source: a man between 25 and 39 years old with active or convalescent COVID-19.

The V and J genes are TRBV5-6 and TRBJ1-1, with 9 bases lining up with TRBD1. The germline V gene has CDR1 SGHDT and CDR2 YYEEEE. V lost 2 bases and J lost 4; bases outside the gene matches: 6. There are 15 residues in the CDR3. Here the CDR3 reads CASSFGTGPTTEAFF. CDR3 nucleotides: TGTGCCAGCAGCTTTGGGACAGGGCCTACCACTGAAGCTTTCTTT.

The chain is built from TRBV28 and TRBJ1-2; 7 nucleotides match TRBD1. The CDR3 runs 14 residues. V trimming: 8 bases; J trimming: 3 bases; junction bases outside the gene matches: 9. Germline V gene sequence: CDR1 MDHEN, CDR2 SYDVKM. CDR3 DNA: TGTGCCAGCCATTTTAGGGGGCGTCACTATGGCTACACCTTC. Translated, it gives CASHFRGRHYGYTF.

On this clone itself: The sample contains more than one DNA sequence encoding this CDR3. J is TRBJ2-5 and V is TRBV9; 14 nucleotides align to TRBD2. Losses at the gene ends were 0 bases for V and 2 bases for J; bases not matched to a gene: 0. Germline CDR1 reads SGDLS; CDR2 reads YYNGEE. This CDR3 is 16 amino acids long. This CDR3 reads CASSVGTSGGQETQYF. The CDR3 DNA follows: TGTGCCAGCAGCGTAGGGACTAGCGGGGGGCAAGAGACCCAGTACTTC.

V usage is TRBV19 and J usage is TRBJ2-1; 10 bases agree with TRBD1. This CDR3 is built from 16 residues. V shed 5 bases and J 8 bases; nucleotides not matched to a gene: 12. Germline CDR1 is LNHDA and CDR2 is SQIVND (reference sequence). CDR3 region: CASSYRSTGGLDEQFF. CDR3 sequence (DNA): TGTGCCAGTAGTTATAGATCGACAGGGGGCCTAGATGAGCAGTTCTTC. The full variable domain, rest sourced from reference TRBV19 and TRBJ2-1, is DGGITQSPKYLFRKEGQNVTLSCEQNLNHDAMYWYRQDPGQGLRLIYYSQIVNDFQKGDIAEGYSVSREKKESFPLTVTSAQKNPTAFYLCASSYRSTGGLDEQFFGPGTRLTVL.

The DNA of the CDR3 is TGTGCCAGCAGCATAACAGGCCCGAACACTGAAGCTTTCTTT. This translates into CASSITGPNTEAFF. V and J are TRBV7-2 and TRBJ1-1; tentatively, D is TRBD1 (5 bases). Trimming took 5 bases from V and 1 from J, leaving 11 bases between them. From germline, CDR1 is SGHTA and CDR2 FQGNSA. This CDR3 comprises 14 residues.

The chain combines TRBV11-3 with TRBJ2-7; D might be TRBD1 (5 bases). The CDR3 extends over 13 amino acids. V was pared by 5 bases and J by 6 bases, with 14 bases between. CDR1 is SGHNT and CDR2 is YENEEA in the germline V gene. CDR3 DNA sequence: TGTGCCAGCAGCCCGGCCCCTAGGGGCGAGCAGTACTTC. Its protein product is CASSPAPRGEQYF.

The J gene is TRBJ2-3, the V gene TRBV30, with D unclear. The germline V gene has CDR1 GTSNPN and CDR2 SVGIG (reference sequence). Trimming pared 3 bases from V and 0 bases from J, leaving 10 bases between. This CDR3 is 14 amino acids long. CDR3 sequence: CAWRRRASTDTQYF. CDR3 nucleotides: TGTGCCTGGAGACGGAGAGCTAGCACAGATACGCAGTATTTT.

The chain uses TRBV19 and TRBJ1-5; D is unclear. Trimming took off 10 bases at V and 3 bases at J, with 13 bases between the two ends. The germline V gene encodes CDR1 LNHDA and CDR2 SQIVND (reference sequence). The CDR3 length is 13 residues. CDR3 sequence reads: CATQAQVNQPQHF. The CDR3, as DNA: TGTGCCACCCAGGCGCAAGTCAATCAGCCCCAGCATTTT. Drawing the rest from reference TRBV19 and TRBJ1-5, the complete variable domain is DGGITQSPKYLFRKEGQNVTLSCEQNLNHDAMYWYRQDPGQGLRLIYYSQIVNDFQKGDIAEGYSVSREKKESFPLTVTSAQKNPTAFYLCATQAQVNQPQHFGDGTRLSIL.

The rearrangement joins TRBV7-2 to TRBJ2-5; D is unclear. V was shortened by 1 base and J by 5 bases, with 11 bases between the two germline ends. CDR3 length equals 14 residues. Germline values: CDR1 SGHTA, CDR2 FQGNSA. The CDR3 here is CASSLGGLGETQYF. The CDR3 DNA reads TGTGCCAGCAGCTTAGGCGGTCTTGGGGAGACCCAGTACTTC.

In this sample, this clone turned up once. The chain carries TRBV2 and TRBJ2-3; TRBD1 is a possible D gene (5 bases). Trimming removed 8 bases at V and 6 bases at J, with 18 bases between. There are 14 residues in the CDR3. The germline gives CDR1 SNHLY, CDR2 FYNNEI. The CDR3 sequence: CASVGVGVGDTQYF. CDR3 DNA sequence: TGTGCCAGCGTTGGGGTAGGGGTAGGGGATACGCAGTATTTT.

This clone is a singleton in its sample. The chain recombines TRBV5-4 with TRBJ1-2, with D possibly being TRBD1 (5 bases). Germline V lookup: CDR1 SGHNT, CDR2 YYREEE (reference sequence). Deletions cut 0 bases from V and 4 bases from J, with 7 bases between. The CDR3 has 13 amino acids. Written as DNA, the CDR3 is TGTGCCAGCAGCTTGGAGGGACTCTATGGCTACACCTTC. Translated, it gives CASSLEGLYGYTF.

This chain uses TRBV27 with TRBJ1-1; 7 bases are shared with TRBD1. The V and J ends lost 4 bases and 1 base, in that order; junction bases with no gene match: 6. The CDR3 totals 15 residues. CDR1 is MNHEY, CDR2 SMNVEV, per germline (reference sequence). CDR3 sequence: CASSWGRGSNTEAFF. The CDR3 DNA reads as TGTGCCAGCAGTTGGGGCAGGGGGTCGAACACTGAAGCTTTCTTT.

The V call is TRBV7-2, the J call TRBJ1-2; D perhaps matches TRBD1 (6 bases). Germline-derived CDR1 and CDR2 are SGHTA and FQGNSA. Deletions cut 5 bases from V and 0 bases from J, with 16 bases between. The CDR3 runs to 16 residues. The CDR3 nucleotides are TGTGCCAGCAGCCAGGGACACAGGGTTGCTAACTATGGCTACACCTTC. Translation gives CASSQGHRVANYGYTF. Variable domain in full (rest from reference TRBV7-2 and TRBJ1-2): GAGVSQSPSNKVTEKGKDVELRCDPISGHTALYWYRQSLGQGLEFLIYFQGNSAPDKSGLPSDRFSAERTGGSVSTLTIQRTQQEDSAVYLCASSQGHRVANYGYTFGSGTRLTVV.

The rearrangement links TRBV15 to TRBJ2-1; perhaps TRBD2 as D (6 bases). Trimming cost V 0 bases and J 0 bases, with 9 bases left between them. This CDR3 has 16 residues. CDR1 and CDR2 from the germline V gene are LNHNV and YYDKDF (reference sequence). CDR3 loop: CATSREGRGSYNEQFF. DNA for the CDR3: TGTGCCACCAGCAGAGAGGGGCGGGGCTCCTACAATGAGCAGTTCTTC.

The rearrangement uses TRBV5-6 and TRBJ2-5, with D tentatively TRBD1 (6 bases). The V gene lost 3 bases and the J gene lost 4 bases, with 16 bases spanning the gap. The CDR3 is made up of 15 amino acids. Germline lookup yields CDR1 SGHDT and CDR2 YYEEEE. The CDR3 protein is CASSSDRGFGETQYF. The CDR3 bases are TGTGCCAGCAGCTCGGATAGGGGGTTTGGAGAGACCCAGTACTTC.

V and J are TRBV18 and TRBJ2-1; TRBD2 matches 11 bases. CDR1 is KGHSH, CDR2 LQKENI, per germline. The length of the CDR3 is 16 residues. V lost 6 bases to trimming and J lost 1 base; unmatched junction nucleotides: 5. The CDR3 region has the DNA TGTGCCAGCTCCCCTCTAGCGGGGGGTTCCTACAATGAGCAGTTCTTC. Protein product: CASSPLAGGSYNEQFF.

The V call is TRBV3-1 (or the pseudogene TRBV3-2), the J call TRBJ1-5; D perhaps matches TRBD1 (6 bases). CDR3 length: 15 amino acids. The germline gives CDR1 LGHDT, CDR2 YNNKEL (reference sequence). The germline V and J ends were trimmed by 5 bases and 7 bases, with 18 bases remaining between them. The CDR3 DNA is TGTGCCAGCAGCGAAGGTGGGGGGGGCGACCAGCCCCAGCATTTT. Protein sequence: CASSEGGGGDQPQHF.

This clone was picked up a small number of times. This sequence joins TRBV28 and TRBJ1-3; a weak D match, TRBD1 (6 bases). Per the germline V gene, CDR1 is MDHEN and CDR2 is SYDVKM. V was shortened by 6 bases and J by 2 bases, with 14 bases between the two germline ends. CDR3 length: 15 amino acids. The CDR3 region is CASRPGGAAGNTIYF. CDR3 DNA: TGTGCCAGCAGGCCGGGGGGGGCGGCTGGAAACACCATATATTTT.

The chain is built from TRBV20-1 and TRBJ1-5; D gene unclear. This CDR3 is built from 14 residues. Germline V gives CDR1 DFQATT, CDR2 SNEGSKA (reference sequence). Trimming pared 3 bases from V and 2 bases from J, leaving 11 bases between. The CDR3 coding sequence is TGCAGTGCTAGTGCCCAGAGGGGCAATCAGCCCCAGCATTTT. This translates into CSASAQRGNQPQHF.

This chain uses TRBV5-6 with TRBJ1-4; D may be TRBD1 (5 bases). Trimming took 0 bases from V and 8 from J, leaving 17 bases between them. The CDR3 is 16 residues long. CDR1 SGHDT and CDR2 YYEEEE come from the germline V gene. The CDR3 sequence is CASSLAGRGVGEKLFF. CDR3 nucleotide sequence: TGTGCCAGCAGCTTGGCCGGGAGGGGCGTAGGGGAAAAACTGTTTTTT.

The rearrangement links TRBV3-1 (or the pseudogene TRBV3-2) to TRBJ2-7; 10 bases agree with TRBD2. The J segment lost 2 bases and the V segment lost 8 bases, leaving 9 bases of the junction unmatched. The CDR3 covers 15 residues. CDR1 is LGHDT, CDR2 YNNKEL, per germline (reference sequence). Here the CDR3 DNA reads TGTGCCAGCCGGGCTAGCGGGAGAATGACCTACGAGCAGTACTTC. Its protein product is CASRASGRMTYEQYF.

Concerning this clone itself: This specimen includes other DNA sequences encoding the same CDR3. The chain combines TRBV5-6 with TRBJ2-5; D is unclear. V shed 2 bases and J shed 5 bases, with 4 bases lying between them. This CDR3 spans 11 amino acids. Looked up from germline, CDR1 is SGHDT and CDR2 is YYEEEE. The CDR3 nucleotides are TGTGCCAGCAGCTTTCGGGAGACCCAGTACTTC. This encodes CASSFRETQYF.

The chain recombines TRBV9 with TRBJ2-2; weak D call: TRBD2 (6 bases). The V gene's germline CDR1 is SGDLS and CDR2 YYNGEE. Trimming took 6 bases from V and 0 from J, leaving 12 bases between them. The CDR3 runs 15 residues. The CDR3 sequence is CASTARLANTGELFF. The CDR3 DNA sequence: TGTGCCAGCACTGCCCGACTAGCGAACACCGGGGAGCTGTTTTTT.